This entry is about one T cell receptor (beta chain). This record belongs to a study of T cells in Graves' hyperthyroidism and ophthalmopathy. Researchers took RNA transcripts and amplified the TCR beta CDR3 regions from them. The TCR CDR3 was amplified in a first-round RT-PCR using the HTBI primer set. TCRdb itself ran the multiplex PCR reads through MiXCR, one entry per CDR3 protein. The sample includes 750,000 to 950,000 distinct CDR3 sequences, around 38% of them seen just once. This CDR3 is 14 amino acids long. The ends lost 4 bases at V and 2 bases at J; junction bases unmatched: 5. Looked up from germline, CDR1 is SGHRS and CDR2 is YFSETQ. Hyperthyroidism was newly diagnosed in patients aged 18 to 65 (duration under 2 months). A patient was excluded if there was uncontrolled infection, other autoimmune disease, pregnancy or lactation.

The clonotype comes from a man aged 18 to 35 with Graves' hyperthyroidism. The chain links TRBV5-1 to TRBJ1-2; 7 positions match TRBD1. Sample: blood. The CDR3: CASSRTGPNYGYTF. CDR3 sequence (DNA): TGCGCCAGCAGCCGGACAGGTCCGAACTATGGCTACACCTTC.